These 23 T cell receptor beta chains share one sample of origin, sequenced in a study of T cells after yellow fever vaccination. MiXCR, applied by TCRdb to the 5' RACE reads, yields one record per CDR3 protein. Among fewer than 450,000 distinct CDR3 sequences listed, around 8.1% were seen once. Sequencing used PBMCs, obtained about 41 days after the first yellow fever vaccination. Every receptor here comes from a man younger than 30 who received the YFV17D yellow fever vaccine.

In its sample, this clonotype was seen many times. The chain uses TRBV6-2 or TRBV6-3 and TRBJ2-1, with TRBD1 matching 8 bases. The CDR3 spans 13 residues. V dropped 3 bases and J dropped 6; count of bases not matched to a gene: 1. CDR1 MNHEY and CDR2 SVGEGT come from the germline V gene. The CDR3 spells CASSYGTGNEQFF. The CDR3 DNA sequence: TGTGCCAGCAGTTATGGGACAGGCAATGAGCAGTTCTTC.

In this sample, this clonotype turned up a few times. The chain recombines TRBV28 with TRBJ1-5; no reliable D call. V was trimmed by 5 bases and J by 7 bases, leaving 9 bases between them. CDR3 length: 12 amino acids. The germline V gene encodes CDR1 MDHEN and CDR2 SYDVKM. The CDR3 sequence: CASSPPVQPQHF. CDR3 nucleotide sequence: TGTGCCAGCAGTCCCCCTGTACAGCCCCAGCATTTT.

This clonotype has more than one count but fewer than ten. At one end, the junction sequence differs from germline, possibly due to a read error. The V and J genes are TRBV5-1 and TRBJ2-7; TRBD1 is a possible D gene (6 bases). The V gene's germline CDR1 is SGHRS and CDR2 YFSETQ. The CDR3 length is 14 residues. The CDR3 sequence: CATSRDMGAYEQYF. The CDR3 coding sequence is TGCGCCACCAGCCGGGACATGGGGGCCTACGAGCAGTACTTC.

This clonotype was observed a few times. This chain links TRBV6-6 with TRBJ1-1, with no clear D. The CDR3 is 13 amino acids. Trimming left V 0 bases short and J 7 bases short, with 9 bases between. Germline values: CDR1 MNHNY, CDR2 SVGAGI (reference sequence). This chain's CDR3 is CASSYSARGEAFF. CDR3 nucleotides: TGTGCCAGCAGTTACTCGGCAAGAGGTGAAGCTTTCTTT.

The CDR3 loop is CASKGEHTQYF. The CDR3 nucleotides are TGCGCCAGCAAAGGGGAGCATACGCAGTATTTT. The V gene is TRBV5-1, the J gene TRBJ2-3; D is tentatively TRBD1 or TRBD2 (5 bases each). The CDR3 loop spans 11 amino acids. In germline, CDR1 is SGHRS, CDR2 YFSETQ. The V end was cut by 6 bases, the J end by 7 bases, with 9 bases between.

CDR3 sequence: CSARDQGVETQYF. The CDR3 DNA sequence: TGCAGTGCTAGAGATCAGGGGGTGGAGACCCAGTACTTC. J is TRBJ2-5 and V is TRBV20-1; 7 bases align to TRBD1. Trimming took 0 bases from V and 5 from J; bases not matched to a gene: 3. The CDR3 has 13 amino acids. The V gene's germline CDR1 is DFQATT and CDR2 SNEGSKA (reference sequence).

This clonotype was counted only a few times. The DNA for the CDR3 is TGTGCCAGCAGTTCGTCCACAGGGGCTGGGGCCAACGTCCTGACTTTC. Its translation: CASSSSTGAGANVLTF. The V gene is TRBV6-5, the J gene TRBJ2-6; 7 bases map to TRBD1. This CDR3 comprises 16 residues. Germline V gene sequence: CDR1 MNHEY, CDR2 SVGAGI. The junction had 5 bases not matched to a gene; V was cut back by 4 bases and J by 2 bases.

This chain uses TRBV7-2 with TRBJ2-2; TRBD2 aligns across 11 bases. CDR1 is SGHTA and CDR2 is FQGNSA in the germline V gene. There are 16 residues in the CDR3. With V trimmed by 6 bases and J by 0 bases, 3 bases remained unmatched. Here the CDR3 DNA reads TGTGCCAGCAGGTCTAGCGGGGGGTCGAACACCGGGGAGCTGTTTTTT. Translation gives CASRSSGGSNTGELFF.

This clonotype was seen at least ten times. This chain connects TRBV5-1 to TRBJ2-5, with D perhaps assigned TRBD1 or TRBD2 (6 bases each). Trimming removed 2 bases from V and 3 bases from J, with 17 bases in between. Germline loops: CDR1 SGHRS, CDR2 YFSETQ. CDR3 length equals 16 residues. The CDR3 DNA follows: TGCGCCAGCAGCTTCCCACCGAGGGGGGTGAAAGAGACCCAGTACTTC. Protein sequence: CASSFPPRGVKETQYF.

In this sample, this clonotype turned up a few times. The chain recombines TRBV5-1 with TRBJ1-1; possible D gene TRBD1, 5 bases. The V gene's germline CDR1 is SGHRS and CDR2 YFSETQ. The CDR3 loop spans 12 amino acids. With 0 bases removed from V and 11 bases from J, the gap between germline ends came to 11 bases. This chain's CDR3 is CASSLERGTAFF. The CDR3 coding sequence is TGCGCCAGCAGCTTGGAAAGAGGGACCGCTTTCTTT.

CDR3 protein: CASSPISGADEQYV. The CDR3 DNA follows: TGTGCCAGCAGCCCGATATCTGGGGCCGACGAGCAGTACGTC. This chain connects TRBV7-9 to TRBJ2-7; D may be TRBD1 (5 bases). The length of the CDR3 is 14 residues. CDR1 SEHNR and CDR2 FQNEAQ come from the germline V gene (reference sequence). The ends were cut back, 5 bases at V and 5 bases at J, with 16 bases in the middle.

This chain links TRBV29-1 with TRBJ2-4; TRBD1 matches 8 bases. CDR1 and CDR2 (germline): SQVTM, ANQGSEA. V shed 5 bases and J 7 bases; nucleotides not matched to a gene: 10. The CDR3 is 14 residues long. CDR3 sequence (DNA): TGCAGCGTTATAGACGGACAGGGCGCGAACATTCAGTACTTC. This encodes CSVIDGQGANIQYF.

The gene calls are TRBV5-1 and TRBJ2-1; TRBD2 matches at 8 bases. The V and J ends lost 3 bases and 8 bases, in that order; junction bases with no gene match: 7. The length of the CDR3 is 14 residues. Germline CDR1 SGHRS, CDR2 YFSETQ. The CDR3 sequence: CASSYGGAAYEQFF. The CDR3 region has the DNA TGCGCCAGCAGCTACGGGGGGGCCGCCTATGAGCAGTTCTTC.

The genes are TRBV5-1 and TRBJ1-2; weak D call: TRBD1 (6 bases). The ends were cut back, 0 bases at V and 4 bases at J, with 13 bases in the middle. This CDR3 contains 15 residues. Per the germline V gene, CDR1 is SGHRS and CDR2 is YFSETQ. CDR3 protein: CASSLGTGGGYGYTF. The CDR3, as DNA: TGCGCCAGCAGCTTGGGCACGGGGGGCGGCTATGGCTACACCTTC.

This clonotype has ten or more counts. The chain links TRBV5-1 to TRBJ2-3; 7 bases align to TRBD1. V shed 4 bases, J shed 3 bases, and the junction held 5 bases outside the gene matches. This CDR3 is built from 14 residues. Germline values: CDR1 SGHRS, CDR2 YFSETQ. The CDR3 DNA sequence: TGCGCCAGCAGCATGGGGACAGAAACAGATACGCAGTATTTT. Encoded protein: CASSMGTETDTQYF.

The genes are TRBV12-3 or TRBV12-4 and TRBJ2-7, with 7 bases that match TRBD1. Losses at the gene ends were 7 bases for V and 2 bases for J; bases not matched to a gene: 8. This CDR3 spans 14 amino acids. The CDR3 DNA is TGTGCCAGCACCAACCGGGACAGAACCTACGAGCAGTACTTC. Its translation: CASTNRDRTYEQYF.

The CDR3 region is CASSTSGGTSYNEQFF. CDR3 DNA sequence: TGTGCCAGCAGCACTAGCGGGGGGACCTCCTACAATGAGCAGTTCTTC. This chain joins TRBV3-1 and TRBJ2-1; 12 bases are a match to TRBD2. The CDR3 length is 16 residues. Per the germline V gene, CDR1 is LGHDT and CDR2 is YNNKEL (reference sequence). V lost 5 bases to trimming and J lost 0 bases; unmatched junction nucleotides: 2.

The J gene is TRBJ2-1, the V gene TRBV6-1; TRBD2 matches at 11 bases. V shed 5 bases, J shed 5 bases, and the junction held 5 bases outside the gene matches. Looked up from germline, CDR1 is MNHNS and CDR2 is SASEGT. The CDR3 sequence is 15 residues long. CDR3 protein: CASSRLAGGHNEQFF. In DNA form, the CDR3 reads TGTGCCAGCAGTCGCCTAGCGGGGGGCCACAATGAGCAGTTCTTC.

The chain links TRBV13 to TRBJ1-1; D unclear. Germline CDR1 PRHDT, CDR2 FYEKMQ (reference sequence). Trimming pared 4 bases from V and 4 bases from J, leaving 16 bases between. This CDR3 contains 15 residues. CDR3 amino acids: CASSSPGAQGTEAFF. The CDR3 DNA reads as TGTGCCAGCAGCTCCCCTGGCGCTCAAGGCACTGAAGCTTTCTTT.

This chain links TRBV4-2 with TRBJ2-7; D unresolved. The germline gives CDR1 LGHNA, CDR2 YNFKEQ. CDR3 size: 13 residues. Between the trimmed V and J ends, which lost 5 bases and 4 bases, there was a span of 12 bases. CDR3 loop: CASSAGPVYEQYF. CDR3 coding DNA: TGTGCCAGCAGCGCCGGGCCCGTGTACGAGCAGTACTTC.

J is TRBJ2-5 and V is TRBV20-1; TRBD1 or TRBD2 may be the D gene (5 bases each). Per germline, CDR1 DFQATT and CDR2 SNEGSKA (reference sequence). Trimming took off 7 bases at V and 1 base at J, with 13 bases between the two ends. This CDR3 comprises 13 residues. CDR3: CSDARDGQETQYF. CDR3 in DNA: TGCAGTGACGCCCGGGACGGCCAAGAGACCCAGTACTTC.

The sample holds many counts of this clonotype. The chain has TRBV7-9 and TRBJ2-7; D is unclear. This CDR3 is built from 13 residues. V was clipped by 1 base and J by 2 bases, with 6 bases between them. CDR1 is SEHNR, CDR2 FQNEAQ, per germline (reference sequence). The CDR3 nucleotides are TGTGCCAGCAGCTTAGAAGCCACCTACGAGCAGTACTTC. This codes for CASSLEATYEQYF.

The rearrangement links TRBV29-1 to TRBJ2-3; possibly TRBD2 for D (5 bases). Germline V lookup: CDR1 SQVTM, CDR2 ANQGSEA. This CDR3 has 13 amino acids. Trimming stripped 8 bases from V and 2 bases from J, with 14 bases between. CDR3 in amino acids: CSLGLPLTDTQYF. CDR3 coding DNA: TGCAGCCTCGGACTTCCACTCACAGATACGCAGTATTTT.